This T cell receptor (beta chain) was documented in a study of T cells after yellow fever vaccination. This clonotype was seen at least ten times. Researchers made TCR cDNA using 5'RACE template switching, and this step added a universal primer site and UMIs. Each CDR3 protein is one row after TCRdb ran MiXCR on the 5' RACE reads. The table lists about 120,000 distinct CDR3 sequences, under 9% of them singletons, with almost 40% in the top ten. Trimming removed 4 bases at V and 1 base at J, with 8 bases between. Looked up from germline, CDR1 is MNHEY and CDR2 is SVGEGT. This CDR3 contains 13 residues.

The sequence came from a man aged 18 to 30 who received the YFV17D yellow fever vaccine. This chain uses TRBV6-2 or TRBV6-3 with TRBJ2-7; D uncertain. The source was CD8+ T cells sorted from PBMCs, collected on the day of the yellow fever booster vaccination. In nucleotides, the CDR3 is TGTGCCAGCAGTTCCCCTTGGTCCTACGAGCAGTACTTC. Amino acids: CASSSPWSYEQYF.